This is a list of T cell receptor beta chains from one sample in a study of cytomegalovirus exposure and HLA in healthy donors. Libraries were prepared by immunoSEQ multiplex PCR; TCRdb keeps only in-frame clonotypes and omits some of them. The listing contains approximately 70,000 clones. The specimen sequenced was PBMCs. Source of these receptors: a woman aged 25 to 39 in good health and CMV-seronegative. The CDR3 runs from the conserved cysteine through the conserved F or W. Fields, in order: V gene, J gene, D gene, CDR3 DNA, CDR3 protein. A D gene is named only where the DNA matches it firmly.

V gene: TRBV7-9; J gene: TRBJ1-2; D gene: TRBD1; CDR3 DNA: TGTGCCAGCAGCTTAACTTCCCCCCCACAGGGACAGAACTATGGCTACACCTTC; CDR3 protein: CASSLTSPPQGQNYGYTF
V gene: TRBV7-2; J gene: TRBJ1-5; D gene: TRBD1; CDR3 DNA: TGTGCCAGCAGCTCCCAGGACAGGCCCAATCAGCCCCAGCATTTT; CDR3 protein: CASSSQDRPNQPQHF
V gene: TRBV2; J gene: TRBJ1-1; D gene: NA; CDR3 DNA: TGTGCCAGCAGAGAACTGACAGGAGTGAACACTGAAGCTTTCTTT; CDR3 protein: CASRELTGVNTEAFF
V gene: TRBV5-1; J gene: TRBJ2-1; D gene: NA; CDR3 DNA: TGCGCCAGCAGCTTGGGGAGGGTGAGCTCCTACAATGAGCAGTTCTTC; CDR3 protein: CASSLGRVSSYNEQFF
V gene: TRBV7-9; J gene: TRBJ2-1; D gene: TRBD1; CDR3 DNA: TGTGCCAGCAGCTTAAAAGGAGGCGGCAGGGGGCCCAATGAGCAGTTCTTC; CDR3 protein: CASSLKGGGRGPNEQFF
V gene: TRBV7-9; J gene: TRBJ2-7; D gene: TRBD2; CDR3 DNA: TGTGCCAGCAGCGCCGGGCGGGAGACCCCCTACGAGCAGTACTTC; CDR3 protein: CASSAGRETPYEQYF
V gene: TRBV9; J gene: TRBJ2-7; D gene: TRBD1; CDR3 DNA: TGTGCCAGCAGCGCCAACCCGGGACAGGGCGCCTACGAGCAGTACTTC; CDR3 protein: CASSANPGQGAYEQYF
V gene: TRBV4-1; J gene: TRBJ2-7; D gene: NA; CDR3 DNA: TGCGCCAGCAGCCAAGAAGCGAGGGCCGGGGCCTACGAGCAGTACTTC; CDR3 protein: CASSQEARAGAYEQYF
V gene: TRBV5-4; J gene: TRBJ1-3; D gene: TRBD1; CDR3 DNA: TGTGCCAGCAGCTTGGATCAGGGGGCTGGAAACACCATATATTTT; CDR3 protein: CASSLDQGAGNTIYF
V gene: TRBV7-3; J gene: TRBJ2-5; D gene: NA; CDR3 DNA: TGTGCCAGCAGCTCAGGACAGGGAGGGGAGACCCAGTACTTC; CDR3 protein: CASSSGQGGETQYF
V gene: TRBV29-1; J gene: TRBJ2-7; D gene: NA; CDR3 DNA: TGCAGCGTCCTATCCTCCTACGAGCAGTACTTC; CDR3 protein: CSVLSSYEQYF
V gene: TRBV27; J gene: TRBJ1-5; D gene: NA; CDR3 DNA: TGTGCCAGCAGCCCCGGGGGAGGGGGTCAGCCCCAGCATTTT; CDR3 protein: CASSPGGGGQPQHF
V gene: TRBV4-1; J gene: TRBJ2-3; D gene: NA; CDR3 DNA: TGCGCCAGCAGCCAAGGCCGGAGCCCCACAGATACGCAGTATTTT; CDR3 protein: CASSQGRSPTDTQYF
V gene: TRBV11-2; J gene: TRBJ2-1; D gene: NA; CDR3 DNA: TGTGCCAGCAGCTTTTCCTCCGGTTACAATGAGCAGTTCTTC; CDR3 protein: CASSFSSGYNEQFF
V gene: TRBV28; J gene: TRBJ2-3; D gene: NA; CDR3 DNA: TGTGCCAGCAAGCGGCAGAGCACAGATACGCAGTATTTT; CDR3 protein: CASKRQSTDTQYF
V gene: TRBV4-2; J gene: TRBJ2-2; D gene: TRBD1; CDR3 DNA: TGTGCCAGCAGCCAAGTCGGGACAGGGGCCGGGGAGCTGTTTTTT; CDR3 protein: CASSQVGTGAGELFF
V gene: TRBV9; J gene: TRBJ2-7; D gene: TRBD1; CDR3 DNA: TGTGCCAGCAGCCTAGGGGGCTACTCCTACGAGCAGTACTTC; CDR3 protein: CASSLGGYSYEQYF
V gene: TRBV25-1; J gene: TRBJ2-7; D gene: NA; CDR3 DNA: TGTGCCAGCAGTGAAGGCCCAGGCCCCTACGAGCAGTACTTC; CDR3 protein: CASSEGPGPYEQYF
V gene: TRBV28; J gene: TRBJ2-7; D gene: TRBD1; CDR3 DNA: TGTGCCAGCTGGGACAGCTCCTACGAGCAGTACTTC; CDR3 protein: CASWDSSYEQYF
V gene: TRBV5-6; J gene: TRBJ1-1; D gene: NA; CDR3 DNA: TGTGCCAGCAGCCAAAGGAACTCGGGGAAAGCTTTCTTT; CDR3 protein: CASSQRNSGKAFF
V gene: TRBV2; J gene: TRBJ2-7; D gene: NA; CDR3 DNA: TGTGCCAGCAAGGAGAGCGCCCACGAGCAGTACTTC; CDR3 protein: CASKESAHEQYF
V gene: TRBV18; J gene: TRBJ1-5; D gene: TRBD1; CDR3 DNA: TGTGCCAGCTCACCCGGGACAGTTAGCAATCAGCCCCAGCATTTT; CDR3 protein: CASSPGTVSNQPQHF
V gene: TRBV5-1; J gene: TRBJ2-7; D gene: TRBD2; CDR3 DNA: TGCGCCAGCAGCCAAGGACTAGCGGCTAGCGCCTACGAGCAGTACTTC; CDR3 protein: CASSQGLAASAYEQYF
V gene: TRBV29-1; J gene: TRBJ2-2; D gene: TRBD2; CDR3 DNA: TGCAGCGTTGTTAAAGGGACTAGCGGCAACACCGGGGAGCTGTTTTTT; CDR3 protein: CSVVKGTSGNTGELFF
V gene: TRBV6-5; J gene: TRBJ2-2; D gene: TRBD1; CDR3 DNA: TGTGCCAGTAGACAGGGGGCCTTCGCCGGGGAGCTGTTTTTT; CDR3 protein: CASRQGAFAGELFF
V gene: TRBV4-3; J gene: TRBJ1-6; D gene: NA; CDR3 DNA: TGCGCCAGCAGCCAGGACAGTGAGAGTTCACCCCTCCACTTT; CDR3 protein: CASSQDSESSPLHF
V gene: TRBV5-1; J gene: TRBJ1-2; D gene: TRBD1; CDR3 DNA: TGCGCCAGCACCGCATGGACAGGGTATGGCTACACCTTC; CDR3 protein: CASTAWTGYGYTF
V gene: TRBV9; J gene: TRBJ2-7; D gene: NA; CDR3 DNA: TGTGCCAGCAGCCCCGATGGGGGGGGCCATAGGGAGCAGTACTTC; CDR3 protein: CASSPDGGGHREQYF
V gene: TRBV9; J gene: TRBJ2-7; D gene: NA; CDR3 DNA: TGTGCCAGCAGCCCCCAAAGCACCTACGAGCAGTACTTC; CDR3 protein: CASSPQSTYEQYF